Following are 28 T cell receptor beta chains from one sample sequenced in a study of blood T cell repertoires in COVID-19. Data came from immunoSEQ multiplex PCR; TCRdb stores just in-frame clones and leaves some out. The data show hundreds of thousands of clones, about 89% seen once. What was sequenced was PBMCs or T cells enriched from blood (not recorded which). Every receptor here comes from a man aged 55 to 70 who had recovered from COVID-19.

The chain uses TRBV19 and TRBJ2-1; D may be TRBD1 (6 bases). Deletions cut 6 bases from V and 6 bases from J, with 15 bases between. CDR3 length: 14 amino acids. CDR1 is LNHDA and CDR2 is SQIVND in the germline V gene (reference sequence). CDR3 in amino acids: CASRGRGSFNEQFF. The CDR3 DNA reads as TGTGCCAGTAGGGGCAGGGGCAGTTTCAATGAGCAGTTCTTC. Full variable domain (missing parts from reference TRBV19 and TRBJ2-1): DGGITQSPKYLFRKEGQNVTLSCEQNLNHDAMYWYRQDPGQGLRLIYYSQIVNDFQKGDIAEGYSVSREKKESFPLTVTSAQKNPTAFYLCASRGRGSFNEQFFGPGTRLTVL.

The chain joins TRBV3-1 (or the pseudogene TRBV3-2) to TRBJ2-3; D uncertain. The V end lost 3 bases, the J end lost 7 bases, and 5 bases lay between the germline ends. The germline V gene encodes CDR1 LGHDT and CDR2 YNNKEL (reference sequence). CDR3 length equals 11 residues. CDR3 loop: CASSQEYTQYF. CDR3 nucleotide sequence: TGTGCCAGCAGCCAGGAGTATACGCAGTATTTT.

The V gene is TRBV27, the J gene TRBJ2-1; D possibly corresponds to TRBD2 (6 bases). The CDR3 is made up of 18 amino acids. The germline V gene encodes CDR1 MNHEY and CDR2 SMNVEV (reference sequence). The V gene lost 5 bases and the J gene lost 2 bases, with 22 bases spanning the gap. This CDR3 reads CASSPPSPSAYPYNEQFF. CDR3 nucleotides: TGTGCCAGCAGTCCCCCAAGTCCTAGCGCGTATCCCTACAATGAGCAGTTCTTC.

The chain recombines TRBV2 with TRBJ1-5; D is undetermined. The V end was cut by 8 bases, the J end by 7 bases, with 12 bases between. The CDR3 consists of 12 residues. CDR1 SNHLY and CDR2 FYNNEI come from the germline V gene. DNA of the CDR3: TGTGCCAGCGGGCGAGTTAAACAGCCCCAGCATTTT. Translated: CASGRVKQPQHF.

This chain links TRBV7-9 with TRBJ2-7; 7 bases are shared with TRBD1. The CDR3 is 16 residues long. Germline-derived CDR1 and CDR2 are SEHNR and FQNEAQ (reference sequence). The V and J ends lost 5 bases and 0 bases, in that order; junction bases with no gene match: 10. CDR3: CASSPQDRRSSYEQYF. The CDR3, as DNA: TGTGCCAGCAGCCCCCAGGACAGGAGGAGCTCCTACGAGCAGTACTTC. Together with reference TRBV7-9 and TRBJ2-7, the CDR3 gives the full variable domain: DTGVSQNPRHKITKRGQNVTFRCDPISEHNRLYWYRQTLGQGPEFLTYFQNEAQLEKSRLLSDRFSAERPKGSFSTLEIQRTEQGDSAMYLCASSPQDRRSSYEQYFGPGTRLTVT.

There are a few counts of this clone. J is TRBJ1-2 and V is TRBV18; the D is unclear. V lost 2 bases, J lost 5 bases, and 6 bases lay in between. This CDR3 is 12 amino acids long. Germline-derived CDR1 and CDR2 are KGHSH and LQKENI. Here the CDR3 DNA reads TGTGCCAGCTCACCAGAGGCGTATGGCTACACCTTC. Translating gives CASSPEAYGYTF.

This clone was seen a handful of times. CDR3 loop: CSVERIGTVNNYGYTF. CDR3 DNA sequence: TGCAGCGTTGAACGGATTGGGACAGTAAACAACTATGGCTACACCTTC. This chain connects TRBV29-1 to TRBJ1-2, with TRBD1 matching over 7 bases. CDR3 size: 16 residues. The germline gives CDR1 SQVTM, CDR2 ANQGSEA. The ends lost 2 bases at V and 2 bases at J; junction bases unmatched: 11.

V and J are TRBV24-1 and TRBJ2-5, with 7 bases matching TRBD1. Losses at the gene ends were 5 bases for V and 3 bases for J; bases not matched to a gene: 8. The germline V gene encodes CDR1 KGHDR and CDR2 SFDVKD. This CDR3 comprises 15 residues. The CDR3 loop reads CATSVGTALKETQYF. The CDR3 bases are TGTGCCACCAGTGTAGGGACAGCCCTTAAAGAGACCCAGTACTTC.

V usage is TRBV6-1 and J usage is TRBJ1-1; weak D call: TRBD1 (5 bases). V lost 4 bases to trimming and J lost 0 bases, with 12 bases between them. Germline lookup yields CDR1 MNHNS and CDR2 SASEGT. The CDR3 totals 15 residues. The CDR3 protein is CASSVQGWVNTEAFF. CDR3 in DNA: TGTGCCAGCAGTGTGCAGGGATGGGTGAACACTGAAGCTTTCTTT.

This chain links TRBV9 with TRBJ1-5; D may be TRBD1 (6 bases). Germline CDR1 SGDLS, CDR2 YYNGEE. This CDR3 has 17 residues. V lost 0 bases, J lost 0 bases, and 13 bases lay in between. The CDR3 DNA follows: TGTGCCAGCAGCGTAGAGACAGGACCATATAGCAATCAGCCCCAGCATTTT. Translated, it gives CASSVETGPYSNQPQHF.

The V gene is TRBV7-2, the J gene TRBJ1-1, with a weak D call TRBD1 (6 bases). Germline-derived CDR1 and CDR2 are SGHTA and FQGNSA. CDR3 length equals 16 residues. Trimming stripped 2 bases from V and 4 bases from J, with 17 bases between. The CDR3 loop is CASSLLFGGGGTEAFF. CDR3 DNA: TGTGCCAGCAGCTTATTATTCGGGGGAGGGGGCACTGAAGCTTTCTTT.

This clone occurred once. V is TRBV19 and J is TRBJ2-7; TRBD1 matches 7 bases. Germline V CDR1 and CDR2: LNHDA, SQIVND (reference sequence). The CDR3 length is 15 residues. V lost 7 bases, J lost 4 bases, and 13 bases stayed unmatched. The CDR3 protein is CASMFSPGTVYEQYF. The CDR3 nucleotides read TGTGCCAGTATGTTTTCCCCCGGGACAGTATACGAGCAGTACTTC.

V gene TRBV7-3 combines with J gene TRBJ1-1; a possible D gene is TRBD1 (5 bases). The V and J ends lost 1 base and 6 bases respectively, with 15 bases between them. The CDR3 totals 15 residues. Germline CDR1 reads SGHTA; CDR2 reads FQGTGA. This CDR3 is CASSLSGTLEAEAFF. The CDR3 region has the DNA TGTGCCAGCAGCTTAAGCGGGACTCTCGAGGCTGAAGCTTTCTTT.

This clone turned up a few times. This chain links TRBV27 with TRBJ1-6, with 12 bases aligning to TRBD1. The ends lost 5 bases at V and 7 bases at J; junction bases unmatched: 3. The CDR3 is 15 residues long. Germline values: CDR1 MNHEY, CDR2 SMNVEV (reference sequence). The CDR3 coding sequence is TGTGCCAGCAGTCCCGGGACAGGGGGCAATTCACCCCTCCACTTT. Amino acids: CASSPGTGGNSPLHF.

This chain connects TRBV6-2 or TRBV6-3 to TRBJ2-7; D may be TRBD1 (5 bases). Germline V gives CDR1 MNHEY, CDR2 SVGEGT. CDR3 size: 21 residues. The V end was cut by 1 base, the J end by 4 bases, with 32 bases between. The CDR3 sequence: CASSYYGQVVHLNLGLYEQYF. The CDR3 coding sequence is TGTGCCAGCAGTTACTACGGACAAGTAGTCCACTTAAATCTCGGCCTTTACGAGCAGTACTTC.

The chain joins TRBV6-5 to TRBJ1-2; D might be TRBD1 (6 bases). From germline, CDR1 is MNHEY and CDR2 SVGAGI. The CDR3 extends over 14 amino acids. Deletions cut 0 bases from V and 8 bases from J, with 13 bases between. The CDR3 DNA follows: TGTGCCAGCAGTTACTCGGGGGGGGCAGCAGGCTACACCTTC. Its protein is CASSYSGGAAGYTF.

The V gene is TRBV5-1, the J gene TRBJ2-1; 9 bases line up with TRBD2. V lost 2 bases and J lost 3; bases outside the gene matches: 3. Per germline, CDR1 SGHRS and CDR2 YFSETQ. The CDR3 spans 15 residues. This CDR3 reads CASSLLTSGYNEQFF. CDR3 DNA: TGCGCCAGCAGCTTACTGACTAGCGGCTACAATGAGCAGTTCTTC.

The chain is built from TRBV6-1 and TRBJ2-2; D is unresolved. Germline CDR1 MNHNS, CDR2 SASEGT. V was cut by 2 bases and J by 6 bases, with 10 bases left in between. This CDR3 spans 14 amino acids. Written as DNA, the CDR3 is TGTGCCAGCAGTGAACTCGAGAATCCCGGGGAGCTGTTTTTT. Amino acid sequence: CASSELENPGELFF.

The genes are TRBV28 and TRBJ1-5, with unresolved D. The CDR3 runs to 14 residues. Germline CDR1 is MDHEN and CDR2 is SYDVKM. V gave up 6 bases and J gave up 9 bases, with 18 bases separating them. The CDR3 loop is CASRIAESPGPQHF. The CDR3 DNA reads TGTGCCAGCAGAATAGCGGAGAGTCCAGGGCCCCAGCATTTT.

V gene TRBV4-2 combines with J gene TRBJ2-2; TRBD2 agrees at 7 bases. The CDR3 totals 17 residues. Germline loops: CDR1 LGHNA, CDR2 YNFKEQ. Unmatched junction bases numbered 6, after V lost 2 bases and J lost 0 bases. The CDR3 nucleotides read TGTGCCAGCAGCCAAACAGCGGGAACAACGAACACCGGGGAGCTGTTTTTT. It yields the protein CASSQTAGTTNTGELFF.

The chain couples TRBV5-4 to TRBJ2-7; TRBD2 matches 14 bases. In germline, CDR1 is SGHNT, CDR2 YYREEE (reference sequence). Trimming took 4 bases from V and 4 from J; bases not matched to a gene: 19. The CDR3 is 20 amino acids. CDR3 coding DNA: TGTGCCAGCAGCCAGTGGGCCGGGACTAGCGGGAGAATAATGTCGTACGAGCAGTACTTC. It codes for CASSQWAGTSGRIMSYEQYF. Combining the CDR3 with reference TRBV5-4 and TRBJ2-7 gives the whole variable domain ETGVTQSPTHLIKTRGQQVTLRCSSQSGHNTVSWYQQALGQGPQFIFQYYREEENGRGNFPPRFSGLQFPNYSSELNVNALELDDSALYLCASSQWAGTSGRIMSYEQYFGPGTRLTVT.

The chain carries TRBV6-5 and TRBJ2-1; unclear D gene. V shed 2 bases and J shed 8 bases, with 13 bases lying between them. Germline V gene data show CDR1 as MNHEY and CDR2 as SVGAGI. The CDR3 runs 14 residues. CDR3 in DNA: TGTGCCAGCAGTTACCGAGTAGAAACAGATGAGCAGTTCTTC. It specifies CASSYRVETDEQFF.

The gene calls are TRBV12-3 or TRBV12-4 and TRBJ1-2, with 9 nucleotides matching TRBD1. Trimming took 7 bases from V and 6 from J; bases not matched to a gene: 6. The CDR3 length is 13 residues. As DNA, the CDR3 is TGTGCCAGCACCTACAGGGGGCCTAATGGCTACACCTTC. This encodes CASTYRGPNGYTF.

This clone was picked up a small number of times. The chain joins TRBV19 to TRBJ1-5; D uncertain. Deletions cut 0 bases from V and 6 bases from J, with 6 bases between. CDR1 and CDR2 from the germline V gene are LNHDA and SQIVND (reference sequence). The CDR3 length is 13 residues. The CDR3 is CASSIDRSQPQHF. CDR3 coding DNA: TGTGCCAGTAGTATAGATCGGAGTCAGCCCCAGCATTTT.

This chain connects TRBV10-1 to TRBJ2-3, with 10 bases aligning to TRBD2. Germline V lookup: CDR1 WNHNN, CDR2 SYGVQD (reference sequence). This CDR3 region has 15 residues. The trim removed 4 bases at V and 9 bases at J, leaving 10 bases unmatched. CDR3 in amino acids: CASSVLGTSVETQYF. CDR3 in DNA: TGCGCCAGCAGTGTACTAGGGACTAGCGTTGAGACGCAGTATTTT.

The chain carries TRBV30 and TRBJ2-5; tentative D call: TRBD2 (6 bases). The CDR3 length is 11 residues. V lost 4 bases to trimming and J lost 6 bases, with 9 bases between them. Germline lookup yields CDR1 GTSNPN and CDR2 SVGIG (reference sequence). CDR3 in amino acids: CAWTGGKTQYF. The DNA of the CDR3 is TGTGCCTGGACTGGGGGGAAGACCCAGTACTTC.

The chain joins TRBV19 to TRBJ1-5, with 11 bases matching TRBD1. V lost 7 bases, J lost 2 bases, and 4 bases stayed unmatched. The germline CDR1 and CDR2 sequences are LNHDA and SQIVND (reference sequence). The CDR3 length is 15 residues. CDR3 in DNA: TGTGCCAGTATTTGGACAGGGGGCCGCAATCAGCCCCAGCATTTT. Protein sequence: CASIWTGGRNQPQHF.

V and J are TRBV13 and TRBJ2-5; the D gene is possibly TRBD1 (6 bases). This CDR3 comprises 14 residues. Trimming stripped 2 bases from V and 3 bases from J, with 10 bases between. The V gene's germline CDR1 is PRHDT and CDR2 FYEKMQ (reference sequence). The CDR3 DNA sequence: TGTGCCAGCAGCTTATGGGCAGGGGAAGAGACCCAGTACTTC. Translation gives CASSLWAGEETQYF.